The 17 T cell receptor beta chains given below trace back to one sample, sequenced in a study of shared clonotypes between healthy human individuals. Naive CD8 cells comprised CD45RO-negative, CCR7-positively selected cells, excluding terminally differentiated effector memory CD45RA+ cells. Sequencing used immunoSEQ multiplex PCR; TCRdb keeps in-frame clones, though not all of them. The sample has about 1.9 million clones, about 94% seen once. The sequenced sample consisted of naive CD8+ T cells from PBMCs. The source of these receptors is a man aged 18 to 29 in good health. Some clones in this sample may be carry-over from other donors' samples.

The chain uses TRBV13 and TRBJ2-1; 7 bases line up with TRBD1. Looked up from germline, CDR1 is PRHDT and CDR2 is FYEKMQ (reference sequence). The junction had 14 bases not matched to a gene; V was cut back by 5 bases and J by 7 bases. There are 16 residues in the CDR3. The CDR3 DNA reads as TGTGCCAGCAGCCAGGACGAGGCAGGGGGTGGGAATGAGCAGTTCTTC. This sequence encodes CASSQDEAGGGNEQFF.

This clone was seen just once. The chain recombines TRBV19 with TRBJ1-1, with 7 bases fitting TRBD1. Germline lookup yields CDR1 LNHDA and CDR2 SQIVND (reference sequence). CDR3 length equals 15 residues. The J segment lost 0 bases and the V segment lost 4 bases, leaving 5 bases of the junction unmatched. The CDR3: CASSKQGLMNTEAFF. The DNA for the CDR3 is TGTGCCAGTAGTAAACAGGGGTTAATGAACACTGAAGCTTTCTTT.

The genes are TRBV7-9 and TRBJ2-1, with D uncertain. V shed 3 bases and J shed 8 bases, with 8 bases lying between them. This CDR3 spans 12 amino acids. The germline V gene encodes CDR1 SEHNR and CDR2 FQNEAQ (reference sequence). The CDR3 nucleotides are TGTGCCAGCAGCTTTCGCTGGGATGAGCAGTTCTTC. Translation: CASSFRWDEQFF.

This chain links TRBV29-1 with TRBJ2-3; D may be TRBD2 (6 bases). Germline V gene sequence: CDR1 SQVTM, CDR2 ANQGSEA. V was cut by 6 bases and J by 4 bases, with 17 bases left in between. The CDR3 spans 14 residues. CDR3 region: CSVVPLGEADTQYF. Here the CDR3 DNA reads TGCAGCGTCGTCCCTCTAGGGGAGGCAGATACGCAGTATTTT.

V usage is TRBV27 and J usage is TRBJ1-5; no firm D call. Trimming removed 5 bases at V and 5 bases at J, with 13 bases between. CDR3 size: 14 residues. Germline V gene lookup returns CDR1 MNHEY and CDR2 SMNVEV (reference sequence). Here the CDR3 DNA reads TGTGCCAGCAGTCCCATGACGGCTGATCAGCCCCAGCATTTT. Its protein is CASSPMTADQPQHF.

V usage is TRBV28 and J usage is TRBJ2-7, with 13 bases fitting TRBD2. This CDR3 has 17 amino acids. The ends lost 6 bases at V and 0 bases at J; junction bases unmatched: 8. Germline V gene data show CDR1 as MDHEN and CDR2 as SYDVKM. The CDR3 region has the DNA TGTGCCAGCAGCCCTGGACTAGCGGGAGTGGTCTCCTACGAGCAGTACTTC. This translates into CASSPGLAGVVSYEQYF. Based on the CDR3 plus reference TRBV28 and TRBJ2-7, the full variable domain is DVKVTQSSRYLVKRTGEKVFLECVQDMDHENMFWYRQDPGLGLRLIYFSYDVKMKEKGDIPEGYSVSREKKERFSLILESASTNQTSMYLCASSPGLAGVVSYEQYFGPGTRLTVT.

The rearrangement joins TRBV15 to TRBJ2-1; 9 bases line up with TRBD1. V trimming: 8 bases; J trimming: 3 bases; junction bases outside the gene matches: 5. The CDR3 covers 14 residues. Germline CDR1 is LNHNV and CDR2 is YYDKDF (reference sequence). The CDR3 region is CATFGQGIYNEQFF. CDR3 coding DNA: TGTGCCACCTTCGGACAGGGGATCTACAATGAGCAGTTCTTC. The whole variable domain, filled in from reference TRBV15 and TRBJ2-1, reads DAMVIQNPRYQVTQFGKPVTLSCSQTLNHNVMYWYQQKSSQAPKLLFHYYDKDFNNEADTPDNFQSRRPNTSFCFLDIRSPGLGDTAMYLCATFGQGIYNEQFFGPGTRLTVL.

The chain employs TRBV14 and TRBJ2-1; 13 nucleotides align to TRBD2. This CDR3 has 15 residues. The V gene's germline CDR1 is SGHDN and CDR2 FVKESK. The trim removed 4 bases at V and 9 bases at J, leaving 6 bases unmatched. The DNA for the CDR3 is TGTGCCAGCAGCCCGCCGGGACTAGCGGGATTTGAGCAGTTCTTC. Its protein product is CASSPPGLAGFEQFF.

The count of this clone is one. This chain links TRBV29-1 with TRBJ2-2; 10 bases map to TRBD2. Germline CDR1 is SQVTM and CDR2 is ANQGSEA. The CDR3 length is 14 residues. The V gene end was trimmed by 5 bases and the J gene end by 7 bases; junction bases not matched to a gene: 7. The CDR3 nucleotides read TGCAGCGTTTTAAAGCGGGAGGGTGGCGGGGAGCTGTTTTTT. Translating it yields CSVLKREGGGELFF.

To note about this clone: This CDR3 is also generated by other DNA sequences in the sample. The rearrangement links TRBV5-6 to TRBJ2-7; possibly TRBD1 for D (5 bases). Germline loops: CDR1 SGHDT, CDR2 YYEEEE. This CDR3 contains 13 residues. The germline V and J ends were trimmed by 0 bases and 2 bases, with 6 bases remaining between them. The CDR3 nucleotides are TGTGCCAGCAGCTTGGGCAGGGCCTACGAGCAGTACTTC. This encodes CASSLGRAYEQYF. The entire variable domain, with the rest obtained from reference TRBV5-6 and TRBJ2-7, is as follows: DAGVTQSPTHLIKTRGQQVTLRCSPKSGHDTVSWYQQALGQGPQFIFQYYEEEERQRGNFPDRFSGHQFPNYSSELNVNALLLGDSALYLCASSLGRAYEQYFGPGTRLTVT.

V is TRBV19 and J is TRBJ1-1, with D possibly TRBD1 on 5 matching bases. The CDR3 runs 17 residues. The germline V gene encodes CDR1 LNHDA and CDR2 SQIVND (reference sequence). Between the trimmed V and J ends, which lost 7 bases and 3 bases, there was a span of 24 bases. DNA for the CDR3: TGTGCCAGTAAAGCCCTCTGGGGGGTAGAGGGGCACACTGAAGCTTTCTTT. It yields the protein CASKALWGVEGHTEAFF. The complete variable domain, with remaining parts taken from reference TRBV19 and TRBJ1-1, reads DGGITQSPKYLFRKEGQNVTLSCEQNLNHDAMYWYRQDPGQGLRLIYYSQIVNDFQKGDIAEGYSVSREKKESFPLTVTSAQKNPTAFYLCASKALWGVEGHTEAFFGQGTRLTVV.

V gene TRBV15 combines with J gene TRBJ1-2, with a possible D match to TRBD1 (5 bases). This CDR3 is 17 amino acids long. Germline V gene data show CDR1 as LNHNV and CDR2 as YYDKDF (reference sequence). Between the trimmed V and J ends, which lost 5 bases and 4 bases, there was a span of 23 bases. The CDR3 spells CATSLEIGVEIVYGYTF. The DNA of the CDR3 is TGTGCCACCAGCCTAGAGATAGGGGTCGAAATCGTCTATGGCTACACCTTC.

The chain uses TRBV27 and TRBJ2-7, with a possible D match to TRBD2 (5 bases). Trimming left V 3 bases short and J 6 bases short, with 15 bases between. Germline assignment: CDR1 MNHEY and CDR2 SMNVEV (reference sequence). There are 14 residues in the CDR3. CDR3 amino acids: CASSFGLGDSEQYF. CDR3 in DNA: TGTGCCAGCAGTTTTGGGCTCGGGGATTCCGAGCAGTACTTC.

The chain joins TRBV4-3 to TRBJ2-1; D call uncertain. CDR1 and CDR2 (germline): LGHNA, YSLEER. V was shortened by 0 bases and J by 9 bases, with 15 bases between the two germline ends. The CDR3 extends over 15 amino acids. CDR3 loop: CASSQESALFGEQFF. CDR3 in DNA: TGCGCCAGCAGCCAAGAAAGTGCTCTTTTTGGTGAGCAGTTCTTC.

The rearrangement uses TRBV7-2 and TRBJ1-3, with a possible D match to TRBD1 (5 bases). CDR1 is SGHTA, CDR2 FQGNSA, per germline. There are 15 residues in the CDR3. The V end was cut by 2 bases, the J end by 0 bases, with 8 bases between. The CDR3 spells CASSLWGNSGNTIYF. The CDR3 bases are TGTGCCAGCAGCTTATGGGGCAACTCTGGAAACACCATATATTTT.

About this clone: The same CDR3 also results from other DNA sequences found in this sample. The gene calls are TRBV7-9 and TRBJ2-7; D may match TRBD1 or TRBD2 (5 bases each). Germline CDR1 and CDR2: SEHNR and FQNEAQ (reference sequence). CDR3 length: 14 residues. Trimming left V 6 bases short and J 1 base short, with 13 bases between. DNA for the CDR3: TGTGCCAGCAGTCCCCGGGACGGGTCCTACGAGCAGTACTTC. Protein: CASSPRDGSYEQYF. The entire variable domain, with the rest obtained from reference TRBV7-9 and TRBJ2-7, is as follows: DTGVSQNPRHKITKRGQNVTFRCDPISEHNRLYWYRQTLGQGPEFLTYFQNEAQLEKSRLLSDRFSAERPKGSFSTLEIQRTEQGDSAMYLCASSPRDGSYEQYFGPGTRLTVT.

This chain uses TRBV6-5 with TRBJ2-3; no definite D call. The CDR3 runs to 14 residues. V was clipped by 6 bases and J by 2 bases, with 12 bases between them. Germline assignment: CDR1 MNHEY and CDR2 SVGAGI. CDR3 protein: CASRLWRSTDTQYF. In nucleotides, the CDR3 is TGTGCCAGCAGGCTCTGGCGGTCCACAGATACGCAGTATTTT.